A selection of T cell receptor beta chains follows, all from one sample in a study of PD-L1 blockade in urothelial cancer. TCRdb's table, derived via immunoSEQ multiplex PCR, lists solely in-frame clones and lacks some. The sample lists approximately 20,000 clones; around 87% were seen once. Here the sequenced sample was PBMCs, taken around atezolizumab (anti-PD-L1) treatment. These receptors were taken from a woman in her sixties or seventies with urothelial cancer. The CDR3 runs from the conserved cysteine through the conserved F or W. Each record gives: V gene, J gene, clone size, D gene, CDR3 DNA, CDR3 protein. The D gene is left open where the match is weak. Clone size is stated in some rows and not others, as once, few, many or a class when expanded.

TRBV7-9	TRBJ1-1	.	.	TGTGCCAGCAGCTCCGACAGTCGTAGGACTGAAGCTTTCTTT	CASSSDSRRTEAFF
TRBV7-8	TRBJ2-3	.	TRBD1	TGTGCCAGCAGCTTAGTCGAAGGACAGGGGTCGGTCACAGATACGCAGTATTTT	CASSLVEGQGSVTDTQYF
TRBV5-1	TRBJ1-2	.	TRBD1	TGCGCCAGCAGCTTGGAAACAGGGGCGACCTATGGCTACACCTTC	CASSLETGATYGYTF
TRBV18	TRBJ2-5	.	.	TGTGCCAGCTCACCTTCGGGAGGCCGAGGGGGGGAGACCCAGTACTTC	CASSPSGGRGGETQYF
TRBV7-9	TRBJ2-3	.	.	TGTGCCAGCAGCTTACGCAGGGGTGGAGATACGCAGTATTTT	CASSLRRGGDTQYF
TRBV7-2	TRBJ2-7	once	TRBD2	TGTGCCAGCAGCTTACTAGCGGGGTCCTACGAGCAGTACTTC	CASSLLAGSYEQYF
TRBV28	TRBJ2-1	.	TRBD2	TGTGCCACCCTGGGGGGCGGGAGGTTCAATGAGCAGTTCTTC	CATLGGGRFNEQFF
TRBV7-9	TRBJ2-3	.	.	TGTGCCAGCAGCTTAGAAGAGACGGGATCAGTCACAGATACGCAGTATTTT	CASSLEETGSVTDTQYF
TRBV5-1	TRBJ1-1	.	TRBD1	TGCGCCAGCAGCTTGACAGGGGTGAGAAGTGAAGCTTTCTTT	CASSLTGVRSEAFF
TRBV5-1	TRBJ2-2	.	TRBD2	TGCGCCAGCAGCTTAGGGACTAGCGGGACCACAGGGCTGTTTTTT	CASSLGTSGTTGLFF
TRBV28	TRBJ2-3	.	TRBD1	TGTGCCAGCGACGCCGGACAGGGGGCCACAGATACGCAGTATTTT	CASDAGQGATDTQYF
TRBV30	TRBJ1-2	.	.	TGTGCCTGGAGTCCTAGGGCCCGGAGGGGCTACACCTTC	CAWSPRARRGYTF
TRBV11-2	TRBJ2-1	.	TRBD2	TGTGCCAGCAGCCCCTCACGGGCGGGAGTAAGGAATGAGCAGTTCTTC	CASSPSRAGVRNEQFF
TRBV7-9	TRBJ2-1	.	TRBD2	TGTGCCAGCAGCTTACGGCTAGCGGGAATTGATGAGCAGTTCTTC	CASSLRLAGIDEQFF
TRBV19	TRBJ2-1	.	TRBD2	TGTGCCAGTAGTATAGACGGACTAGCGGGAGTTCCGTTCTTC	CASSIDGLAGVPFF
TRBV5-5	TRBJ2-1	.	TRBD2	TGTGCCAGCAGCATGGGACTAGCGGGTTCCAATGAGCAGTTCTTC	CASSMGLAGSNEQFF
TRBV19	TRBJ2-1	.	.	TGTGCCAGTAGTAGACTTGTGGCCCCAAATATCAATGAGCAGTTCTTC	CASSRLVAPNINEQFF
TRBV6-5	TRBJ1-2	.	TRBD1	TGTGCCAGCAGACCGGGACAGAACTATGGCTACACCTTC	CASRPGQNYGYTF
TRBV7-2	TRBJ1-2	.	TRBD1	TGTGCCAGCAGCTTAGGAGGGACAGGGTTCTATGGCTACACCTTC	CASSLGGTGFYGYTF
TRBV4-1	TRBJ2-7	.	TRBD1	TGCGCCAGCAGGGGCCTTAAAAGGGGGCAACGGGCCTACGAGCAGTACTTC	CASRGLKRGQRAYEQYF
TRBV9	TRBJ2-7	.	TRBD2	TGTGCCAGCAGCGTAGAGGGTAGCGGGAGTGTCTACGAGCAGTACTTC	CASSVEGSGSVYEQYF
TRBV19	TRBJ2-7	.	TRBD1	TGTGCCAGTAGTACCGGGACAGGGCCTACCTACGAGCAGTACTTC	CASSTGTGPTYEQYF
TRBV28	TRBJ1-1	.	.	TGTGCCAGCAGTTTAGGCCAGGAAGACACTGAAGCTTTCTTT	CASSLGQEDTEAFF
TRBV6-4	TRBJ2-1	.	TRBD2	TGTGCCAGCAGTGACGGCCTAGCGGCCTACAATGAGCAGTTCTTC	CASSDGLAAYNEQFF
TRBV9	TRBJ2-2	.	TRBD2	TGTGCCAGCAGCAGACAACCGGGACTAGCGGGAGTGACCGGGGAGCTGTTTTTT	CASSRQPGLAGVTGELFF
TRBV5-1	TRBJ1-2	.	.	TGCGCCAGCAGCTTGGAGGGGGATAGCTATGGCTACACCTTC	CASSLEGDSYGYTF
TRBV9	TRBJ1-4	.	.	TGTGCCAGCAGCGTGGGGGGTTCTACTAATGAAAAACTGTTTTTT	CASSVGGSTNEKLFF
TRBV5-1	TRBJ2-7	.	TRBD2	TGCGCCAGCAGCTTACTGGCTAGCGGGAGAGTTGGCGAGCAGTACTTC	CASSLLASGRVGEQYF